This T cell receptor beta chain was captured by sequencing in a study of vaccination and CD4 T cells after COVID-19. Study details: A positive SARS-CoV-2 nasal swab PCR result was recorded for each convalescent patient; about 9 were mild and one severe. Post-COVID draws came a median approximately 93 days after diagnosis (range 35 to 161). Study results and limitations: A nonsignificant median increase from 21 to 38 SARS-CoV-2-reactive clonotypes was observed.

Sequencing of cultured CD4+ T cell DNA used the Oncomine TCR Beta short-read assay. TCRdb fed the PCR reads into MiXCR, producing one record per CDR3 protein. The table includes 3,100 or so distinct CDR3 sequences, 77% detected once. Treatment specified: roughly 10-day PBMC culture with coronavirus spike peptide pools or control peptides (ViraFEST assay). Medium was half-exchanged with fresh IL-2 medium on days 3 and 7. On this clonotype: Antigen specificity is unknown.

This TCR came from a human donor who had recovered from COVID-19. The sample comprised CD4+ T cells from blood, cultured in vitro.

The CDR3 here is CASSERSWPQYF. The CDR3 coding sequence is TGCGCCAGCAGTGAGAGGAGCTGGCCCCAGTACTTC. This rearrangement joins TRBV10-2 to TRBJ2-5; D is unresolved. This CDR3 has 12 amino acids. The germline V gene has CDR1 WSHSY and CDR2 SAAADI. V was clipped by 2 bases and J by 9 bases, with 10 bases between them.